A selection of T cell receptor beta chains follows, all from one sample in a study of somatic mutations in cytotoxic T cells in rheumatoid arthritis. The protocol was immunoSEQ multiplex PCR, while the TCRdb copy is restricted to in-frame clones and leaves out a portion. The sample includes about 10,000 clones, over 70% of them seen just once. Material: CD8+ T cells sorted from blood. These receptor sequences come from a man aged 50 to 59 in good health. The CDR3 runs from the conserved cysteine through the conserved F or W. The D gene is left open where the match is weak. Size is omitted from some rows. Given values are once, few, many or a class for expanded clones.

j_call cdr3_length v_call clone_size d_call cdr3_nt cdr3_aa
TRBJ2-7 13 TRBV29-1 - TRBD2 TGCAGCGTTACACTAGCGAAGACCTACGAGCAGTACTTC CSVTLAKTYEQYF
TRBJ2-3 14 TRBV5-1 - TRBD1 TGCGCCAGCAGCACCCACAGGGGGTCAGATACGCAGTATTTT CASSTHRGSDTQYF
TRBJ1-3 15 TRBV28 - - TGTGCCAGCAGTTTTCTTGCAGGCTCTGGAAACACCATATATTTT CASSFLAGSGNTIYF
TRBJ1-1 12 TRBV7-9 - - TGTGCCAGCAGCGGAGGACGGTCTGAAGCTTTCTTT CASSGGRSEAFF
TRBJ2-5 12 TRBV7-9 - - TGTGCCAGCACAGGGGGGCAAGAGACCCAGTACTTC CASTGGQETQYF
TRBJ2-5 18 TRBV5-6 - TRBD2 TGTGCCAGCAGCTTGGAGGGGCTAGCGGGAGTTTGGCGCGAGACCCAGTACTTC CASSLEGLAGVWRETQYF
TRBJ2-7 14 TRBV5-6 - TRBD1 TGTGCCAGCAGCTTGCCAGGGGGCTCCTACGAGCAGTACTTC CASSLPGGSYEQYF
TRBJ2-7 16 TRBV27 - TRBD2 TGTGCCAGCAGTCACACGGGGGGGGTTGGATCCTACGAGCAGTACTTC CASSHTGGVGSYEQYF
TRBJ2-2 16 TRBV7-9 - - TGTGCCAGCAGCTTAGCCGAAGGACGGGGAACCGGGGAGCTGTTTTTT CASSLAEGRGTGELFF
TRBJ1-2 16 TRBV11-2 - TRBD1 TGTGCCAGCAGCTTAGTCGGTCAGGGGGACCGGTACGGCTACACCTTC CASSLVGQGDRYGYTF
TRBJ2-1 15 TRBV27 - TRBD2 TGTGCCAGCATAGGAGTTCTAGCGGCTCACAATGAGCAGTTCTTC CASIGVLAAHNEQFF
TRBJ1-2 13 TRBV30 - - TGTGCCTGGAGAACACAGGGTAACTATGGCTACACCTTC CAWRTQGNYGYTF
TRBJ1-1 16 TRBV13 - - TGTGCCAGCAGCCCAAGGGGTACGATCCTGAACACTGAAGCTTTCTTT CASSPRGTILNTEAFF
TRBJ2-7 11 TRBV29-1 few - TGCAGCGTTGAAAAGAGGGCCGAGCAGTACTTC CSVEKRAEQYF
TRBJ2-2 15 TRBV13 - TRBD1 TGTGCCAGCAGCAGGGGGACAGGGTTAACCGGGGAGCTGTTTTTT CASSRGTGLTGELFF
TRBJ2-7 16 TRBV2 once TRBD1 TGTGCCAGCAGTGGTGGACAGGTTGGCCCTACCTACGAGCAGTACTTC CASSGGQVGPTYEQYF
TRBJ2-7 16 TRBV27 - TRBD2 TGTGCCAGCAGTTTCTCACTAGCGGGGGGGCCTCTCGAGCAGTACTTC CASSFSLAGGPLEQYF
TRBJ2-7 16 TRBV28 - - TGTGCCAGCAGTACCCAATCCAGGGGCCTCTCCTACGAGCAGTACTTC CASSTQSRGLSYEQYF
TRBJ2-5 14 TRBV7-9 - - TGTGCCAGCAGCTTAGCAAGAGAGAGCGGGACCCAGTACTTC CASSLARESGTQYF
TRBJ1-1 17 TRBV7-3 - - TGTGCCAGCAGCTTATTCGGAGTGGGGGGTACAAACACTGAAGCTTTCTTT CASSLFGVGGTNTEAFF
TRBJ2-7 15 TRBV5-1 - TRBD2 TGCGCCAGCAGCACGGGACTAGCGGGAACCTACGAGCAGTACTTC CASSTGLAGTYEQYF
TRBJ2-7 18 TRBV18 - TRBD1 TGTGCCAGCTCACCACGTAGGGGGGGACAGGGGGTTTCCTACGAGCAGTACTTC CASSPRRGGQGVSYEQYF
TRBJ2-3 17 TRBV7-2 - TRBD1 TGTGCCAGCAGCTTAAACAGGGGGCCGATTGGCACAGATACGCAGTATTTT CASSLNRGPIGTDTQYF
TRBJ1-3 15 TRBV13 - - TGTGCCAGCAGCTCCTACGAGGAGGGAGGAAACACCATATATTTT CASSSYEEGGNTIYF
TRBJ2-7 14 TRBV5-4 - TRBD1 TGTGCCAGCAGCCCCACAGGGGGCCGGGACGAGCAGTACTTC CASSPTGGRDEQYF
TRBJ2-3 18 TRBV5-1 - TRBD2 TGCGCCAGCAGCCCGTGGAGTCTAGGGGCGGGGGTCACAGATACGCAGTATTTT CASSPWSLGAGVTDTQYF
TRBJ1-1 14 TRBV27 - TRBD1 TGTGCCAGCAGTTGGGGACAGGGAGGGGCTGAAGCTTTCTTT CASSWGQGGAEAFF
TRBJ2-2 17 TRBV9 few TRBD2 TGTGCCAGCAGTCATGGACTAGCGGGATCTGGTTCCGGGGAGCTGTTTTTT CASSHGLAGSGSGELFF